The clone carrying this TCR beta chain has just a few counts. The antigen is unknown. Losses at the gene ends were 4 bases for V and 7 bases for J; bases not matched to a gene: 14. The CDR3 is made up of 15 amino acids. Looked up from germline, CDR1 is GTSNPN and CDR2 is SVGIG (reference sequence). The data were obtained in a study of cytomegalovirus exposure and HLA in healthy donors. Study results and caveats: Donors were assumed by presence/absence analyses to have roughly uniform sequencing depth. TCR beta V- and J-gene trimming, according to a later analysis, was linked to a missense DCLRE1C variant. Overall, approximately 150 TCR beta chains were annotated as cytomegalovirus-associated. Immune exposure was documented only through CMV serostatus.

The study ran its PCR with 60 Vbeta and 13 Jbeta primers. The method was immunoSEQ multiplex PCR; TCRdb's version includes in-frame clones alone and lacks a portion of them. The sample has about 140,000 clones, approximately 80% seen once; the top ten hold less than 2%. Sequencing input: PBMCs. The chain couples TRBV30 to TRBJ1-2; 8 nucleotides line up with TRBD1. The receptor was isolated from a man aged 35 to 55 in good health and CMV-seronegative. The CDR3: CAWNEARGRRSGYTF. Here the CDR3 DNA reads TGTGCCTGGAACGAAGCCAGGGGGCGACGGTCTGGCTACACCTTC.